This T cell receptor (beta chain) comes out of a study of siplizumab effects on memory and regulatory T cells. Some clones are missing from TCRdb's copy, which holds only in-frame ones; the method was immunoSEQ multiplex PCR. Here the sample spans 70,000 or so clones, 91% being singletons. About this clone: Its target is not known.

General observations from the study: Naive or memory phenotype assignment was not possible for roughly 80-96% of proliferating CD4+ or CD8+ clones.

The sequenced sample was CD8+ T cells sorted from blood. This receptor was obtained from a human donor in good health.

The DNA for the CDR3 is TGTGCCAGCAGTTCAGGGGGCGCGTATGGCTACACCTTC. Protein: CASSSGGAYGYTF. The chain joins TRBV27 to TRBJ1-2, with 8 bases matching TRBD1. J lost 5 bases, V lost 4 bases, and 3 bases had no gene match. Germline-derived CDR1 and CDR2 are MNHEY and SMNVEV (reference sequence). The CDR3 is 13 residues long.